A selection of T cell receptor beta chains follows, all from one sample in a study of OX40 agonist ivuxolimab in advanced cancers. The protocol was immunoSEQ multiplex PCR, while the TCRdb copy is restricted to in-frame clones and leaves out a portion. The repertoire holds over 85,000 clones, about 92% seen once, with around 0.25% in the top ten. Sequenced material: CD4+ or CD8+ T cells sorted from blood, taken in a trial of the OX40 agonist ivuxolimab. The receptors here all came from an adult with an advanced solid tumor such as melanoma, head and neck, liver or kidney cancer. The CDR3 runs from the conserved cysteine through the conserved F or W. Fields, in order: J gene, V gene, D gene, clone size, CDR3 protein, CDR3 DNA. D genes are given only for firm matches. Clone size is given for some rows only: seen once, a few or many times, or a class if the clone is expanded.

TRBJ1-3 TRBV7-2 . . CASSFWGHGNTIYF TGTGCCAGCAGCTTTTGGGGGCACGGAAACACCATATATTTT
TRBJ2-4 TRBV7-2 TRBD2 . CASSWLAGQAKNIQYF TGTGCCAGCAGCTGGCTAGCGGGGCAAGCCAAAAACATTCAGTACTTC
TRBJ2-5 TRBV18 . . CASSPFFGETQYF TGTGCCAGCTCACCCTTCTTTGGAGAGACCCAGTACTTC
TRBJ1-2 TRBV9 . . CASSVESRGGGYTF TGTGCCAGCAGCGTAGAATCCAGGGGTGGTGGCTACACCTTC
TRBJ1-6 TRBV20-1 . . CSAGGNSPLHF TGCAGTGCTGGGGGGAATTCACCCCTCCACTTT
TRBJ1-5 TRBV28 . . CASSSTVVQPQHF TGTGCCAGCAGTTCGACAGTAGTTCAGCCCCAGCATTTT
TRBJ2-1 TRBV2 TRBD2 . CASSYTLGGEQFF TGTGCCAGCAGTTACACCTTGGGGGGGGAGCAGTTCTTC
TRBJ1-4 TRBV7-3 . . CASSPTPGEKLFF TGTGCCAGCAGCCCGACCCCAGGGGAAAAACTGTTTTTT
TRBJ2-3 TRBV18 . . CASSPSTDTQYF TGTGCCAGCTCACCTAGCACAGATACGCAGTATTTT
TRBJ1-1 TRBV20-1 . . CSARSGTEAFF TGCAGTGCTAGAAGTGGGACTGAAGCTTTCTTT
TRBJ2-1 TRBV5-1 . . CASSLGGSTHNEQFF TGCGCCAGCAGCTTGGGTGGGAGCACCCACAATGAGCAGTTCTTC
TRBJ2-1 TRBV11-3 . . CASSSGTYNEQFF TGTGCCAGCAGCTCCGGGACTTACAATGAGCAGTTCTTC
TRBJ2-1 TRBV14 TRBD1 . CASSPARTGGYNEQFF TGTGCCAGCAGCCCGGCACGGACAGGGGGCTACAATGAGCAGTTCTTC
TRBJ1-5 TRBV12-5 . once CASALETQPQHF TGTGCTAGTGCCTTAGAGACCCAGCCCCAGCATTTT
TRBJ2-1 TRBV18 TRBD2 . CASSPPGGRGANEQFF TGTGCCAGCTCACCACCGGGCGGGAGAGGAGCCAATGAGCAGTTCTTC
TRBJ1-4 TRBV2 . . CASSDPGIDEKLFF TGTGCCAGCAGCGACCCGGGGATTGATGAAAAACTGTTTTTT
TRBJ2-1 TRBV5-1 TRBD2 . CASSLDPLAGVPNEQFF TGCGCCAGCAGCTTGGACCCACTAGCGGGAGTCCCCAATGAGCAGTTCTTC
TRBJ2-2 TRBV7-3 . . CASSPHRGDTGELFF TGTGCCAGCAGCCCCCACCGGGGAGACACCGGGGAGCTGTTTTTT
TRBJ1-5 TRBV9 . . CASSRREGVGQPQHF TGTGCCAGCAGCCGTCGTGAGGGGGTCGGGCAGCCCCAGCATTTT
TRBJ1-5 TRBV27 . . CASSPWVGSNQPQHF TGTGCCAGCAGCCCCTGGGTGGGCAGCAATCAGCCCCAGCATTTT
TRBJ1-4 TRBV7-2 TRBD1 . CASSFDRGEEKLFF TGTGCCAGCAGCTTCGACAGGGGGGAGGAAAAACTGTTTTTT
TRBJ2-7 TRBV6-1 . once CASRRGGAGEQYF TGTGCCAGCAGGAGGGGGGGCGCAGGGGAGCAGTACTTC
TRBJ2-5 TRBV30 . . CAWSVGETQYF TGTGCCTGGAGTGTAGGGGAGACCCAGTACTTC
TRBJ1-5 TRBV15 . . CATSAGGGDLLGAQHF TGTGCCACCAGTGCGGGCGGGGGCGATCTGCTCGGGGCCCAGCATTTT
TRBJ2-3 TRBV19 . . CASRRRGDGTDTQYF TGTGCCAGCAGAAGGCGCGGCGACGGCACAGATACGCAGTATTTT
TRBJ2-1 TRBV28 . . CASSYLVEQFF TGTGCCAGCAGTTACCTTGTTGAGCAGTTCTTC
TRBJ1-5 TRBV6-5 . . CASSYLSGDQPQHF TGTGCCAGCAGTTACTTGTCGGGAGATCAGCCCCAGCATTTT